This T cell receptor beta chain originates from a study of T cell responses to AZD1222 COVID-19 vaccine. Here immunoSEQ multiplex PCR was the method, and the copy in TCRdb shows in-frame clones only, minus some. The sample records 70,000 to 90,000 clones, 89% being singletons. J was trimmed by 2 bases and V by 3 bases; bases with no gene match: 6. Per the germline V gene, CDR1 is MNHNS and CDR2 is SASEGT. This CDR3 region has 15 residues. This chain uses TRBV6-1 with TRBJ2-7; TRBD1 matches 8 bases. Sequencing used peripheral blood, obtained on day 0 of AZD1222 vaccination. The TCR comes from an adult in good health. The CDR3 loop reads CASSETGATTYEQYF. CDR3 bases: TGTGCCAGCAGTGAGACAGGGGCTACTACCTACGAGCAGTACTTC.